This T cell receptor (beta chain) was captured in a study of vaccination and CD4 T cells after COVID-19. The CDR3 runs 12 residues. Germline values: CDR1 SEHNR, CDR2 FQNEAQ (reference sequence). Trimming cost V 3 bases and J 10 bases, with 12 bases left between them. Treatment specified: roughly 10-day PBMC culture with coronavirus spike peptide pools or control peptides (ViraFEST assay). The Oncomine TCR Beta short-read assay sequenced DNA from cultured CD4+ T cells. TCRdb re-called the PCR reads with MiXCR, one entry per CDR3 protein. In the table there are about 15,000 distinct CDR3 sequences, 42% of which are singletons. This clonotype was seen more than once but under ten times. Its antigen is still unknown.

The sample taken for sequencing was cultured CD4+ T cells from blood. This clonotype originated in a human donor with COVID-19. The rearrangement joins TRBV7-9 to TRBJ1-1; maybe TRBD1 (5 bases). The CDR3 coding sequence is TGTGCCAGCAGCTTGACAGATAGTAGAGCTTTCTTT. Its protein product is CASSLTDSRAFF.